A single sample is the source of the 4 T cell receptor beta chains below, sequenced in a study of vaccination and CD4 T cells after COVID-19. Sequenced with the Oncomine TCR Beta short-read assay was DNA taken from cultured CD4+ T cells. In TCRdb, the PCR reads were re-called with MiXCR into one record per CDR3 protein. Of roughly 25,000 distinct CDR3 sequences in the sample, about three fifths are singletons; the top ten hold approximately 8%. As to treatment: roughly ten-day PBMC culture with coronavirus spike peptide pools or control peptides (ViraFEST assay). Their antigens are not known. The sequenced sample consisted of CD4+ T cells from blood, cultured in vitro. The receptor set was obtained from a human donor who had recovered from COVID-19.

The rearrangement joins TRBV20-1 to TRBJ1-3; no definite D call. V dropped 3 bases and J dropped 4 bases, with 7 bases sitting between them. The CDR3 is 12 residues long. Germline lookup yields CDR1 DFQATT and CDR2 SNEGSKA (reference sequence). For the CDR3, the DNA is TGCAGTGCTAGCCCCAAGGGAAACACCATATATTTT. This translates into CSASPKGNTIYF.

The chain is built from TRBV28 and TRBJ2-7; TRBD2 agrees at 9 bases. V dropped 3 bases and J dropped 2; count of bases not matched to a gene: 2. Germline CDR1 is MDHEN and CDR2 is SYDVKM. The length of the CDR3 is 14 residues. This chain's CDR3 is CASSFGGRAYEQYF. DNA of the CDR3: TGTGCCAGCAGTTTCGGCGGGAGGGCCTACGAGCAGTACTTC.

This sequence joins TRBV20-1 and TRBJ1-5; 8 bases match TRBD1. The CDR3 consists of 14 residues. V trimming: 6 bases; J trimming: 2 bases; junction bases outside the gene matches: 6. CDR1 and CDR2 (germline): DFQATT, SNEGSKA (reference sequence). The CDR3 DNA reads as TGCAGTGCCCAGGGGGCGCTGGGCAATCAGCCCCAGCATTTT. This gives the protein CSAQGALGNQPQHF.

The chain carries TRBV28 and TRBJ1-1; the match to TRBD1 covers 7 bases. From germline, CDR1 is MDHEN and CDR2 SYDVKM. The trim removed 7 bases at V and 0 bases at J, leaving 11 bases unmatched. This CDR3 has 16 amino acids. The CDR3 loop is CASNPRGGPVNTEAFF. CDR3 nucleotide sequence: TGTGCCAGCAACCCCAGGGGGGGGCCCGTGAACACTGAAGCTTTCTTT.